This TCR beta chain was observed in a study of cytomegalovirus exposure and HLA in healthy donors. Study-wide points: Among the CMV-associated chains, three were confirmed in vitro as specific for CMV antigens. HLA alleles were associated with 18,000 or so TCR beta sequences in a later analysis at 0.05 false discovery rate. The study reported that TCR beta sequences accurately predicted HLA-A and HLA-B alleles in most subjects.

Germline V gene data show CDR1 as SGHTA and CDR2 as FQGNSA. CDR3 size: 16 residues. V gave up 3 bases and J gave up 0 bases, with 12 bases separating them. PCR amplification relied on 60 Vbeta primers (plus 13 Jbeta primers). TCRdb's table, derived via immunoSEQ multiplex PCR, lists solely in-frame clones and lacks some. The sample yields over 110,000 clones, 65% to 85% seen once. The count of this clone is one. Its cognate antigen is unknown. The sample taken for sequencing was PBMCs. This receptor was obtained from a male donor in good health and CMV-seronegative. The genes are TRBV7-2 and TRBJ1-3; D might be TRBD1 (5 bases). The DNA for the CDR3 is TGTGCCAGCAGCTTCTCAGCAGGGAACTCTGGAAACACCATATATTTT. It is translated as CASSFSAGNSGNTIYF. Full variable domain (rest looked up from reference TRBV7-2 and TRBJ1-3): GAGVSQSPSNKVTEKGKDVELRCDPISGHTALYWYRQSLGQGLEFLIYFQGNSAPDKSGLPSDRFSAERTGGSVSTLTIQRTQQEDSAVYLCASSFSAGNSGNTIYFGEGSWLTVV.